Shown below are 14 T cell receptor beta chains from a single sample sequenced in a study of blood T cells in healthy people across ages. The second PCR ran roughly 6 to 11 cycles with a sample-barcoded 5' primer and J-beta primers. TCRdb re-derived calls from the 5' RACE reads in MiXCR, one entry per CDR3 protein. Among 1.5 million to 2 million distinct CDR3 sequences listed, roughly 30% were seen once. The sample consisted of blood. The receptors originated from a woman aged 25-40 years in good health.

V is TRBV5-1 and J is TRBJ1-6; D is unresolved. Germline V CDR1 and CDR2: SGHRS, YFSETQ. The V end was cut by 4 bases, the J end by 6 bases, with 17 bases between. This CDR3 is 16 amino acids long. CDR3 sequence: CASSLDGPWGNSPLHF. In nucleotides, the CDR3 is TGCGCCAGCAGCCTGGACGGGCCCTGGGGTAATTCACCCCTCCACTTT.

Here the CDR3 reads CASRPPGTGANIQYF. For the CDR3, the DNA is TGTGCCAGCAGGCCACCCGGGACAGGGGCTAACATTCAGTACTTC. The gene calls are TRBV28 and TRBJ2-4, with 10 positions matching TRBD1. Germline CDR1 and CDR2: MDHEN and SYDVKM. The CDR3 runs to 15 residues. The junction had 9 bases not matched to a gene; V was cut back by 6 bases and J by 7 bases.

This clonotype was recorded at least ten times. The chain uses TRBV29-1 and TRBJ2-7; D gene unclear. Trimming left V 4 bases short and J 3 bases short, with 10 bases between. Germline V gives CDR1 SQVTM, CDR2 ANQGSEA. The CDR3 spans 12 residues. The CDR3 spells CSVGTDRYEQYF. The CDR3 DNA reads as TGCAGCGTTGGGACCGACCGCTACGAGCAGTACTTC.

The chain couples TRBV10-2 to TRBJ1-2, with 7 bases lining up with TRBD1. With V trimmed by 2 bases and J by 2 bases, 2 bases remained unmatched. The germline V gene has CDR1 WSHSY and CDR2 SAAADI. This CDR3 contains 14 residues. CDR3 amino acids: CASSEDRANYGYTF. In DNA form, the CDR3 reads TGCGCCAGCAGTGAGGACAGGGCCAACTATGGCTACACCTTC.

The V call is TRBV20-1, the J call TRBJ2-1; 9 positions agree with TRBD2. Judging by the DNA end, TRBJ2-7 fits better; the J call may be wrong. CDR1 and CDR2 from the germline V gene are DFQATT and SNEGSKA (reference sequence). The CDR3 sequence is 18 residues long. The chain's CDR3 is CSAYTSGRGRNSYNEQYF. The CDR3, as DNA: TGCAGTGCCTACACTAGCGGGCGGGGAAGAAACTCCTACAATGAGCAGTACTTC.

This clonotype occurred many times. The chain combines TRBV27 with TRBJ2-1; 12 bases line up with TRBD2. This CDR3 contains 15 residues. The J segment lost 3 bases and the V segment lost 6 bases, leaving 3 bases of the junction unmatched. Per germline, CDR1 MNHEY and CDR2 SMNVEV (reference sequence). The DNA of the CDR3 is TGTGCCAGCAGCCGGACTAGCGGGGACTACAATGAGCAGTTCTTC. It encodes CASSRTSGDYNEQFF.

This clonotype showed up just a few times. The rearrangement joins TRBV28 to TRBJ2-7; the match to TRBD2 covers 10 bases. The ends lost 9 bases at V and 2 bases at J; junction bases unmatched: 4. CDR3 size: 13 residues. Germline V lookup: CDR1 MDHEN, CDR2 SYDVKM. CDR3 residues: CASGTSDPYEQYF. CDR3 DNA sequence: TGTGCCAGTGGGACTAGCGATCCCTACGAGCAGTACTTC.

There are a few counts of this clonotype. This chain's CDR3 is CASSLGSYLTDTQYF. The DNA of the CDR3 is TGTGCCAGCAGCTTAGGGAGTTACTTGACAGATACGCAGTATTTT. V usage is TRBV7-6 and J usage is TRBJ2-3; the D is unclear. CDR1 and CDR2 from the germline V gene are SGHVS and FNYEAQ. The CDR3 totals 15 residues. V shed 1 base and J shed 3 bases, with 11 bases lying between them.

The chain couples TRBV30 to TRBJ1-6; TRBD1 might be the D (6 bases). V dropped 3 bases and J dropped 9 bases, with 12 bases sitting between them. CDR3 length: 13 amino acids. Germline CDR1 GTSNPN, CDR2 SVGIG (reference sequence). The CDR3 here is CAWSAGQLSPLHF. The CDR3, as DNA: TGTGCCTGGAGCGCCGGACAGCTTTCACCCCTCCACTTT.

The rearrangement joins TRBV3-1 to TRBJ2-3; either TRBD1 or TRBD2 may fit D (6 bases each). The CDR3 runs 16 residues. The V end was cut by 3 bases, the J end by 4 bases, with 17 bases between. CDR1 LGHDT and CDR2 YNNKEL come from the germline V gene (reference sequence). Here the CDR3 reads CASSQMWGAGADTQYF. The CDR3 region has the DNA TGTGCCAGCAGCCAGATGTGGGGGGCAGGTGCAGATACGCAGTATTTT.

J is TRBJ2-7 and V is TRBV19, with 7 bases that match TRBD1. V gave up 1 base and J gave up 6 bases; unmatched junction bases: 6. In germline, CDR1 is LNHDA, CDR2 SQIVND (reference sequence). This CDR3 has 14 amino acids. Written as DNA, the CDR3 is TGTGCCAGTAGTATAGCCTCGGGACAGAGCGAGCAGTACTTC. Its protein is CASSIASGQSEQYF.

The CDR3 bases are TGTGCCAGCTCAGAGGTGACGAACACTGAAGCTTTCTTT. This sequence encodes CASSEVTNTEAFF. The chain has TRBV18 and TRBJ1-1; D gene unclear. Germline CDR1 reads KGHSH; CDR2 reads LQKENI. CDR3 length equals 13 residues. V lost 5 bases and J 1 base, leaving 8 bases between the germline ends.

V is TRBV12-3 or TRBV12-4 and J is TRBJ2-1; D perhaps matches TRBD2 (6 bases). This CDR3 spans 14 amino acids. V was shortened by 6 bases and J by 6 bases, with 15 bases between the two germline ends. CDR3 loop: CASSKRLGFNEQFF. The CDR3 coding sequence is TGTGCCAGCAGCAAACGACTAGGGTTCAATGAGCAGTTCTTC.

This chain links TRBV7-2 with TRBJ2-6; D unresolved. Germline CDR1 SGHTA, CDR2 FQGNSA. V dropped 5 bases and J dropped 2 bases, with 10 bases sitting between them. The CDR3 totals 15 residues. DNA for the CDR3: TGTGCCAGCAGCCCTTTTTCCACTGGGGCCAACGTCCTGACTTTC. Amino acids: CASSPFSTGANVLTF.